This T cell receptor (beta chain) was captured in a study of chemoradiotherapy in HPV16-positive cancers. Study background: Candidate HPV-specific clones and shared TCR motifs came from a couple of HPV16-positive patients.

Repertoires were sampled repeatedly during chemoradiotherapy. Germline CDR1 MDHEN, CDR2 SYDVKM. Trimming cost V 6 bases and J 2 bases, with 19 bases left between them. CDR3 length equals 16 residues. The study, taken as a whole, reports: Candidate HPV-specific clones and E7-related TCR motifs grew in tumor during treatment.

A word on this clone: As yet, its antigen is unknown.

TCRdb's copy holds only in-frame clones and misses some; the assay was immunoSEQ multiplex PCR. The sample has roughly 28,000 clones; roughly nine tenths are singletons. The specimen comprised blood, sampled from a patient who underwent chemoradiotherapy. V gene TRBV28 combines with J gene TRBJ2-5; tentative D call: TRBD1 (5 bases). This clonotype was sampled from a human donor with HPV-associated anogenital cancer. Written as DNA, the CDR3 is TGTGCCAGCAGGGACGACAGTCCCGTGGCTCAAGAGACCCAGTACTTC. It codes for CASRDDSPVAQETQYF.